This T cell receptor beta chain derives from a study of T cell responses to AZD1222 COVID-19 vaccine. Germline CDR1 is SGHKS and CDR2 is YYEKEE (reference sequence). The CDR3 has 14 amino acids. Between the trimmed V and J ends, which lost 4 bases and 11 bases, there was a span of 16 bases. Profiling relied on immunoSEQ multiplex PCR, and the TCRdb table lists in-frame clones only, not all of them. The sample consists of roughly 120,000 clones, over 75% of them appearing once. Source: peripheral blood, taken on day 0 of AZD1222 vaccination. This chain links TRBV5-5 with TRBJ1-6, with D maybe TRBD1 (5 bases). This TCR came from an adult in good health. The CDR3 sequence: CASSKIGGMPPLHF. For the CDR3, the DNA is TGTGCCAGCAGCAAAATTGGGGGGATGCCACCCCTCCACTTT.